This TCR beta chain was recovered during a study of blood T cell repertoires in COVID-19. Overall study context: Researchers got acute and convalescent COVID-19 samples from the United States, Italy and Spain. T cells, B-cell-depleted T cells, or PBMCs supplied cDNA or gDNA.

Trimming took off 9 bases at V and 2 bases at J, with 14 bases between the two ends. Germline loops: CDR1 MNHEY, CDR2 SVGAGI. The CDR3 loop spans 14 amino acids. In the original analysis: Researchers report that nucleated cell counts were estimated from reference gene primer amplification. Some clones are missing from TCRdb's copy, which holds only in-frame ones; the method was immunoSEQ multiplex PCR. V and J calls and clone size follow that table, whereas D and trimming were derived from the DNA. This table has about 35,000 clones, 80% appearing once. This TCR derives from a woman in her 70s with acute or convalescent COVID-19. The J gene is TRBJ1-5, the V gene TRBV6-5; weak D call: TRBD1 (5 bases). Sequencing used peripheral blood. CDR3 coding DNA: TGTGCCAGTGGGGGGGGACTAGGCAATCAGCCCCAGCATTTT. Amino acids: CASGGGLGNQPQHF.